One T cell receptor (beta chain) is described in this entry. Its antigen is still unknown. This specimen comes from a study of early T cells in non-severe SARS-CoV-2 infection. Attachment of unique molecular identifiers was made to individual cDNA molecules. TCRdb used MiXCR to reprocess the 5' RACE reads, holding one entry per CDR3 protein. The sample records 100,000 to 150,000 distinct CDR3 sequences, 15% being singletons. Study-wide findings and caveats: Anti-spike CD8 specificities were favored by VDJdb matching, whose results missed private and CD4 specificities.

CDR1 is SGHDT, CDR2 YYEEEE, per germline. This CDR3 comprises 13 residues. The ends lost 2 bases at V and 6 bases at J; junction bases unmatched: 5. The receptor was derived from an adult who was a healthcare worker with PCR-confirmed SARS-CoV-2 infection or an uninfected control (not recorded which). The sequencing input was whole blood. V and J are TRBV5-6 and TRBJ2-7, with 7 bases lining up with TRBD1. CDR3 DNA: TGTGCCAGCAGCTTCGTAGGGGGCGGCGAGCAGTACTTC. The encoded protein is CASSFVGGGEQYF.